The text below deals with one TCR beta chain. The entry originates in a study of blood T cell repertoires in COVID-19. In germline, CDR1 is MDHEN, CDR2 SYDVKM. Trimming took off 5 bases at V and 5 bases at J, with 18 bases between the two ends. The CDR3 contains 15 residues. Data came from immunoSEQ multiplex PCR; TCRdb stores just in-frame clones and leaves some out. The sample comprises fewer than 350,000 clones, around 90% of which are singletons, and 9.9% rests with the top ten. The source material was peripheral blood. This clonotype was obtained from a young man with COVID-19, enrolled during active disease. V usage is TRBV28 and J usage is TRBJ1-1; maybe TRBD1 (5 bases). CDR3 in DNA: TGTGCCAGCAGTCCCTCCATAGGGGCGGGGACTGAAGCTTTCTTT. Its translation is CASSPSIGAGTEAFF.